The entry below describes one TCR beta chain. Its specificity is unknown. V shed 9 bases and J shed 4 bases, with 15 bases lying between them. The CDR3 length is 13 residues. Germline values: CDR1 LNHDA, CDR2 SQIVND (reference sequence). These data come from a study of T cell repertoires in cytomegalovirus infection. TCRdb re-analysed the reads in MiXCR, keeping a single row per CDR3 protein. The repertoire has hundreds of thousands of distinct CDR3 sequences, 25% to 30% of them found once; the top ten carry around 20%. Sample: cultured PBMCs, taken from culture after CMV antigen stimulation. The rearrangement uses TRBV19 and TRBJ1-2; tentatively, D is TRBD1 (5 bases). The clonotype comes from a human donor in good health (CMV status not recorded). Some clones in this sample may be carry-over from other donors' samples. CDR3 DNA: TGTGCCAGCCTATCCCGGGACCCCTATGGCTACACCTTC. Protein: CASLSRDPYGYTF.